These 21 T cell receptor beta chains came from one sample sequenced in a study of human T cells and chemical hapten exposure. The time point denotes: pre-sensitization, week 0. The sample's treatment: therapeutic diphenylcyclopropenone sensitization with weekly scalp DPC. MiXCR was run by TCRdb on the RACE reads, yielding one entry per CDR3 protein. The table has 250,000 to 300,000 distinct CDR3 sequences, approximately 7.5% seen once. The material was whole blood, obtained in connection with sensitization to the hapten diphenylcyclopropenone (DPC). Receptors originate from a man between 18 and 29 years old with alopecia areata. Some clones in this sample may be carry-over from other donors' samples.

This clonotype was observed at least ten times. The genes are TRBV6-2 or TRBV6-3 and TRBJ1-6; tentative D call: TRBD1 (5 bases). From germline, CDR1 is MNHEY and CDR2 SVGEGT. The CDR3 spans 13 residues. The V gene lost 7 bases and the J gene lost 8 bases, with 12 bases spanning the gap. CDR3 sequence (DNA): TGTGCCAGCACTTTGCAGGGAGATTCACCCCTCCACTTT. Translating it yields CASTLQGDSPLHF.

A few counts support this clonotype. J is TRBJ1-5 and V is TRBV7-2, with a weak D call TRBD1 (6 bases). V gave up 1 base and J gave up 6 bases, with 7 bases separating them. The CDR3 has 13 residues. Germline values: CDR1 SGHTA, CDR2 FQGNSA. Here the CDR3 reads CASSLEGGQPQHF. CDR3 DNA: TGTGCCAGCAGCTTAGAAGGGGGTCAGCCCCAGCATTTT.

In its sample, this clonotype was seen a few times. This chain connects TRBV2 to TRBJ1-2, with no clear D. The V gene's germline CDR1 is SNHLY and CDR2 FYNNEI. Trimming removed 8 bases from V and 5 bases from J, with 18 bases in between. CDR3 length: 14 amino acids. The CDR3 nucleotides read TGTGCCAGCTGGCGGTGGCGGATTGCTTATGGCTACACCTTC. It codes for CASWRWRIAYGYTF.

V usage is TRBV29-1 and J usage is TRBJ1-2; D remains ambiguous. Trimming took off 6 bases at V and 2 bases at J, with 13 bases between the two ends. CDR3 size: 13 residues. Per germline, CDR1 SQVTM and CDR2 ANQGSEA. This chain's CDR3 is CSVELGLNYGYTF. Written as DNA, the CDR3 is TGCAGCGTAGAGCTTGGCCTCAACTATGGCTACACCTTC.

This sequence joins TRBV14 and TRBJ1-1; D is ambiguous. There are 13 residues in the CDR3. Trimming removed 7 bases from V and 0 bases from J, with 9 bases in between. CDR1 is SGHDN and CDR2 is FVKESK in the germline V gene. The CDR3 nucleotides are TGTGCCAGCACCACAAGCATGAACACTGAAGCTTTCTTT. This encodes CASTTSMNTEAFF.

The chain recombines TRBV12-3 or TRBV12-4 with TRBJ1-1, with TRBD1 matching 9 bases. The V gene end was trimmed by 6 bases and the J gene end by 1 base; junction bases not matched to a gene: 12. The CDR3 is made up of 17 amino acids. The chain's CDR3 is CASSPGQGGMANTEAFF. For the CDR3, the DNA is TGTGCCAGCAGCCCGGGACAGGGTGGTATGGCGAACACTGAAGCTTTCTTT.

This rearrangement joins TRBV4-1 to TRBJ2-4; 9 nucleotides line up with TRBD1. CDR3 size: 20 residues. V lost 0 bases, J lost 0 bases, and 12 bases stayed unmatched. Germline assignment: CDR1 MGHRA and CDR2 YSYEKL. Here the CDR3 reads CASSQDPTGGQPLAKNIQYF. The CDR3 bases are TGCGCCAGCAGCCAAGACCCCACAGGGGGCCAACCCCTAGCCAAAAACATTCAGTACTTC.

The CDR3 DNA follows: TGTGCCAGCAGTTCCCACCAACTCCCATATTACGAGCAGTACTTC. It specifies CASSSHQLPYYEQYF. The J gene is TRBJ2-7, the V gene TRBV12-3 or TRBV12-4; D remains ambiguous. The V and J ends lost 4 bases and 4 bases respectively, with 17 bases between them. This CDR3 has 15 amino acids.

This clonotype was counted between two and nine times. V is TRBV20-1 and J is TRBJ2-7, with 7 bases fitting TRBD1. The CDR3 length is 14 residues. Germline trimming cut 3 bases from V and 6 bases from J; bases unmatched to any gene: 11. Germline V gene lookup returns CDR1 DFQATT and CDR2 SNEGSKA (reference sequence). CDR3 DNA: TGCAGTGCTAGCGGGACAGCCTCCTTGGCCGAGCAGTACTTC. Protein product: CSASGTASLAEQYF.

The chain carries TRBV7-2 and TRBJ1-2; unclear D gene. This CDR3 has 14 residues. Trimming took off 5 bases at V and 4 bases at J, with 14 bases between the two ends. The germline V gene has CDR1 SGHTA and CDR2 FQGNSA. The CDR3 spells CASSPQAETYGYTF. DNA of the CDR3: TGTGCCAGCAGCCCCCAAGCGGAAACCTATGGCTACACCTTC. The full variable domain, in which reference TRBV7-2 and TRBJ1-2 provide the parts outside the CDR3, is GAGVSQSPSNKVTEKGKDVELRCDPISGHTALYWYRQSLGQGLEFLIYFQGNSAPDKSGLPSDRFSAERTGGSVSTLTIQRTQQEDSAVYLCASSPQAETYGYTFGSGTRLTVV.

A few counts support this clonotype. The chain combines TRBV2 with TRBJ2-7; 9 positions match TRBD1. Looked up from germline, CDR1 is SNHLY and CDR2 is FYNNEI. V gave up 2 bases and J gave up 4 bases; unmatched junction bases: 6. The CDR3 sequence is 15 residues long. CDR3 protein: CASSEWGQGWYEQYF. DNA for the CDR3: TGTGCCAGCAGTGAATGGGGACAGGGATGGTACGAGCAGTACTTC.

The sample holds many counts of this clonotype. This chain joins TRBV12-3 or TRBV12-4 and TRBJ2-2, with D perhaps TRBD2 (5 bases). With 8 bases removed from V and 2 bases from J, the gap between germline ends came to 12 bases. The CDR3 spans 14 residues. The CDR3 here is CASRLQDNTGELFF. As DNA, the CDR3 is TGTGCCAGCCGACTACAAGATAACACCGGGGAGCTGTTTTTT.

This chain links TRBV28 with TRBJ1-1; D gene uncertain. The V gene's germline CDR1 is MDHEN and CDR2 SYDVKM. Trimming pared 3 bases from V and 0 bases from J, leaving 8 bases between. The CDR3 is 14 amino acids. The CDR3 protein is CASSFYGMNTEAFF. DNA of the CDR3: TGTGCCAGCAGTTTCTACGGGATGAACACTGAAGCTTTCTTT. Variable domain in full (rest from reference TRBV28 and TRBJ1-1): DVKVTQSSRYLVKRTGEKVFLECVQDMDHENMFWYRQDPGLGLRLIYFSYDVKMKEKGDIPEGYSVSREKKERFSLILESASTNQTSMYLCASSFYGMNTEAFFGQGTRLTVV.

This clonotype appeared a few times. The chain joins TRBV7-9 to TRBJ1-1; no clear D gene. V lost 6 bases and J 11 bases, leaving 19 bases between the germline ends. The germline CDR1 and CDR2 sequences are SEHNR and FQNEAQ (reference sequence). There are 13 residues in the CDR3. CDR3 coding DNA: TGTGCCAGCAGGAGGAAGGACTTTTTTTGGGCTTTCTTT. Residues: CASRRKDFFWAFF.

V usage is TRBV7-2 and J usage is TRBJ2-3; possibly TRBD2 for D (7 bases). There are 16 residues in the CDR3. The V end was cut by 1 base, the J end by 3 bases, with 14 bases between. Germline CDR1 is SGHTA and CDR2 is FQGNSA. CDR3 coding DNA: TGTGCCAGCAGCTTAGTTGGGGGGGCGCGGACAGATACGCAGTATTTT. Amino acids: CASSLVGGARTDTQYF. Drawing the rest from reference TRBV7-2 and TRBJ2-3, the complete variable domain is GAGVSQSPSNKVTEKGKDVELRCDPISGHTALYWYRQSLGQGLEFLIYFQGNSAPDKSGLPSDRFSAERTGGSVSTLTIQRTQQEDSAVYLCASSLVGGARTDTQYFGPGTRLTVL.

This clonotype was counted only a few times. The chain uses TRBV20-1 and TRBJ1-4, with D perhaps matching TRBD1 (6 bases). Per the germline V gene, CDR1 is DFQATT and CDR2 is SNEGSKA (reference sequence). The CDR3 contains 15 residues. V lost 3 bases and J lost 3, with 14 bases in between. CDR3 region: CSARGNRAANEKLFF. CDR3 in DNA: TGCAGTGCTAGGGGGAACAGGGCGGCTAATGAAAAACTGTTTTTT.

This clonotype was seen only a few times. The chain couples TRBV18 to TRBJ2-7; TRBD2 is a possible D gene (7 bases). The CDR3 length is 14 residues. From germline, CDR1 is KGHSH and CDR2 LQKENI. V was trimmed by 3 bases and J by 6 bases, leaving 15 bases between them. The CDR3 coding sequence is TGTGCCAGCTCACCCTTGGGGGGGGCAAGCGAGCAGTACGTC. Protein sequence: CASSPLGGASEQYV.

This clonotype has a count of ten or more. The V call is TRBV4-2, the J call TRBJ1-5; 10 nucleotides line up with TRBD1. Trimming took 1 base from V and 6 from J; bases not matched to a gene: 6. CDR3 size: 16 residues. From germline, CDR1 is LGHNA and CDR2 YNFKEQ. The CDR3 DNA sequence: TGTGCCAGCAGCCAAGGTACCGGGACAGGGGCTCAGCCCCAGCATTTT. Protein: CASSQGTGTGAQPQHF.

This chain uses TRBV20-1 with TRBJ2-3; 7 nucleotides line up with TRBD1. There are 14 residues in the CDR3. V was clipped by 6 bases and J by 3 bases; unmatched bases: 9. The germline CDR1 and CDR2 sequences are DFQATT and SNEGSKA (reference sequence). The CDR3 region is CSANRGVRTDTQYF. CDR3 bases: TGCAGTGCGAACAGGGGAGTGAGAACAGATACGCAGTATTTT.

The table lists this clonotype with a few counts. The chain uses TRBV5-1 and TRBJ1-1, with 8 bases fitting TRBD1. Germline lookup yields CDR1 SGHRS and CDR2 YFSETQ. CDR3 length equals 13 residues. J lost 10 bases, V lost 0 bases, and 5 bases had no gene match. CDR3 nucleotides: TGCGCCAGCAGCTTGGGGACAGGGCTGGGAGCTTTCTTT. This translates into CASSLGTGLGAFF.

This clonotype was seen repeatedly, ten times or more. The genes are TRBV2 and TRBJ1-1; D not resolved. V was clipped by 7 bases and J by 1 base, with 10 bases between them. This CDR3 is 13 amino acids long. The germline V gene has CDR1 SNHLY and CDR2 FYNNEI. DNA of the CDR3: TGTGCCAGCATTCGAATGGGGAACACTGAAGCTTTCTTT. It is translated as CASIRMGNTEAFF.